The 7 T cell receptor beta chains below come from one sample, sequenced in a study of vaccination and CD4 T cells after COVID-19. Sequencing of DNA taken from cultured CD4+ T cells relied on the Oncomine TCR Beta short-read assay. TCRdb reprocessed the PCR reads via MiXCR and lists one record per CDR3 protein. The top ten hold over 20% of the sample, which has around 8,500 distinct CDR3 sequences, around 18% seen once. Antigens for these TCRs are unknown. Documented treatment: approximately 11-day PBMC culture with coronavirus spike peptide pools or control peptides (ViraFEST assay). The sequences come from CD4+ T cells from blood, cultured in vitro, collected after SARS-CoV-2 vaccination. The receptors were gathered from a human donor who had recovered from COVID-19.

In its sample, this clonotype was seen a few times. This rearrangement joins TRBV10-3 to TRBJ2-1, with unresolved D. Germline-derived CDR1 and CDR2 are ENHRY and SYGVKD. V lost 4 bases, J lost 5 bases, and 3 bases lay in between. This CDR3 spans 11 amino acids. The CDR3 bases are TGTGCCATCAGTGGAAACAATGAGCAGTTCTTC. Translating gives CAISGNNEQFF.

This clonotype is medium-sized within its sample. The chain couples TRBV7-8 to TRBJ1-2, with D perhaps TRBD1 (5 bases). Germline V gives CDR1 SGHVS, CDR2 FQNEAQ. The V end was cut by 5 bases, the J end by 6 bases, with 13 bases between. This CDR3 is built from 13 residues. The CDR3 DNA is TGTGCCAGCAGCCCCCGACGGGGGAATGGCTACACCTTC. Its translation is CASSPRRGNGYTF.

This clonotype has just one count. With a much larger clone just one base away, this may be a read error. The chain joins TRBV27 to TRBJ1-5, with D uncertain. The V gene's germline CDR1 is MNHEY and CDR2 SMNVEV (reference sequence). The CDR3 spans 14 residues. The V end lost 0 bases, the J end lost 3 bases, and 6 bases lay between the germline ends. The CDR3 region is CASSLSGDNQPQHF. The CDR3 DNA sequence: TGTGCCAGCAGTTTATCGGGCGACAATCAGCCCCAGCATTTT.

This clonotype was counted a single time. This may be a read error: a much more frequent sequence differs by one nucleotide. This chain joins TRBV15 and TRBJ2-5, with D possibly matching TRBD1 (6 bases). Germline CDR1 is LNHNV and CDR2 is YYDKDF (reference sequence). The CDR3 extends over 15 amino acids. This chain's CDR3 is CAASRDLNRDETQYF. CDR3 in DNA: TGTGCCGCCAGCAGAGACCTTAACAGGGATGAGACCCAGTACTTC.

The genes are TRBV5-1 and TRBJ1-2; 10 nucleotides align to TRBD1. The CDR3 is made up of 16 amino acids. V was clipped by 6 bases and J by 7 bases; unmatched bases: 15. Germline V gene sequence: CDR1 SGHRS, CDR2 YFSETQ. The CDR3 region is CASKEGAGTGAVGYTF. The CDR3 DNA is TGCGCCAGCAAAGAAGGAGCCGGGACAGGGGCGGTTGGCTACACCTTC.

This clonotype was recorded at least ten times. The chain has TRBV7-2 and TRBJ2-3, with D possibly being TRBD2 (5 bases). Germline V lookup: CDR1 SGHTA, CDR2 FQGNSA. V was cut by 0 bases and J by 0 bases, with 13 bases left in between. This CDR3 is built from 17 residues. The CDR3 bases are TGTGCCAGCAGCTTAGCCCTCAGCGGAGCAAGCACAGATACGCAGTATTTT. This sequence encodes CASSLALSGASTDTQYF.

This clonotype has more than one count but fewer than ten. This chain connects TRBV10-1 to TRBJ2-7, with D perhaps TRBD1 (6 bases). The CDR3 loop spans 12 amino acids. Trimming took 10 bases from V and 2 from J, leaving 12 bases between them. Germline CDR1 reads WNHNN; CDR2 reads SYGVQD (reference sequence). CDR3 in amino acids: CATKTGPYEQYF. The CDR3 region has the DNA TGCGCCACGAAAACAGGGCCCTACGAGCAGTACTTC.